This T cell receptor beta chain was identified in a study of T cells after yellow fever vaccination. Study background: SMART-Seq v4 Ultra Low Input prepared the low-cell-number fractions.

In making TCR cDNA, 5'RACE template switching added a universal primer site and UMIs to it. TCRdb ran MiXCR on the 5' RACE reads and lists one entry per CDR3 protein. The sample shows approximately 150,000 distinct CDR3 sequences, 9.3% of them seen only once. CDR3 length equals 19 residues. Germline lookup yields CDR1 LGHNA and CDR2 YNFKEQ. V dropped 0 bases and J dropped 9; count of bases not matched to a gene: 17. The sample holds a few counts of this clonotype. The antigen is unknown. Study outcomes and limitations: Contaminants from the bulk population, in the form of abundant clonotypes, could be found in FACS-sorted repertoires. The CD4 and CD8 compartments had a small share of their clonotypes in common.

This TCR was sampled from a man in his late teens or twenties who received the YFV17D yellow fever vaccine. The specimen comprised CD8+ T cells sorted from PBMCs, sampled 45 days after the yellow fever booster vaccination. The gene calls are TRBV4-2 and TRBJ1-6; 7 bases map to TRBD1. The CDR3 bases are TGTGCCAGCAGCCAAGATCGGACAGGACGGGGGAGGTTGAGTTCACCCCTCCACTTT. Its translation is CASSQDRTGRGRLSSPLHF.